This TCR beta chain was sequenced for a study of CD8+CD57+ T cells in acquired aplastic anemia. Whole-study context: Sorted CD4+ plus CD8+ cells gave DNA averaging about 3.2 ug. CD4+ reads averaged roughly 9.9 million in healthy donors. The study, taken as a whole, reports: Sharing between patients and controls was observed for around 30 CD8+ CDR3 sequences. No significant patient-versus-control difference appeared in CD8+ Simpson's diversity.

Concerning this clonotype itself: Its antigen remains unknown.

Germline assignment: CDR1 DFQATT and CDR2 SNEGSKA (reference sequence). Trimming removed 0 bases from V and 14 bases from J, with 14 bases in between. This CDR3 has 12 residues. The TCR beta profiling, which covered VDJ combination and CDR3 sequence, was carried out using genomic DNA as the template. TCRdb called the reads again in MiXCR, with one record for every CDR3 protein. This table holds around 400,000 distinct CDR3 sequences, about two thirds found once. The clonotype was recovered from a human donor in good health, serving as a control. The source material was sorted CD4+, CD8+, or CD8+CD57+ T cells (not recorded which) from PBMCs. This sequence joins TRBV20-1 and TRBJ1-5, with a possible D match to TRBD1 (5 bases). The CDR3 protein is CSARDQGQGEHF. CDR3 DNA: TGCAGTGCTAGAGATCAAGGACAAGGAGAGCATTTT.